What follows are 26 T cell receptor beta chains derived from one specimen sequenced in a study of blood T cell repertoires in COVID-19. Profiled with immunoSEQ multiplex PCR; TCRdb holds only in-frame clones, not every one. The sample gives roughly 120,000 clones, 75% to 90% of which show up once; around 6% is in the top ten. Sequenced input: peripheral blood. Every receptor here comes from a woman aged 55-75 years with COVID-19, enrolled during active disease.

This chain uses TRBV6-6 with TRBJ1-6, with D uncertain. The V end was cut by 5 bases, the J end by 0 bases, with 14 bases between. The CDR3 covers 17 residues. Germline V lookup: CDR1 MNHNY, CDR2 SVGAGI (reference sequence). DNA for the CDR3: TGTGCCAGCAGTCCAAGGGAGGAGTCCTCCTATAATTCACCCCTCCACTTT. Translating it yields CASSPREESSYNSPLHF.

V usage is TRBV9 and J usage is TRBJ1-2; D is unclear. CDR1 SGDLS and CDR2 YYNGEE come from the germline V gene. This CDR3 is built from 15 residues. V dropped 6 bases and J dropped 4 bases, with 19 bases sitting between them. The CDR3 is CASTLPPAGGYGYTF. Written as DNA, the CDR3 is TGTGCCAGCACCCTCCCCCCGGCGGGTGGCTATGGCTACACCTTC.

This sequence joins TRBV24-1 and TRBJ2-1; possibly TRBD2 for D (5 bases). Trimming shortened V by 0 bases and J by 6 bases, and 5 bases separated the two germline ends. CDR3 length: 13 residues. From germline, CDR1 is KGHDR and CDR2 SFDVKD. DNA for the CDR3: TGTGCCACCAGTGATTTGGGGAGCAATGAGCAGTTCTTC. It yields the protein CATSDLGSNEQFF.

The chain has TRBV27 and TRBJ2-3; D gene uncertain. The germline V gene encodes CDR1 MNHEY and CDR2 SMNVEV (reference sequence). This CDR3 comprises 17 residues. With 6 bases removed from V and 1 base from J, the gap between germline ends came to 20 bases. CDR3 sequence: CASSDTLLVMGTDTQYF. CDR3 sequence (DNA): TGTGCCAGCAGCGATACGTTATTAGTTATGGGCACAGATACGCAGTATTTT.

This chain uses TRBV7-9 with TRBJ1-1; D call uncertain. CDR3 length: 13 residues. Germline V gives CDR1 SEHNR, CDR2 FQNEAQ (reference sequence). V was clipped by 2 bases and J by 1 base, with 5 bases between them. The CDR3 is CASSLRRNTEAFF. CDR3 coding DNA: TGTGCCAGCAGCTTAAGGAGGAACACTGAAGCTTTCTTT. The full variable domain, rest sourced from reference TRBV7-9 and TRBJ1-1, is DTGVSQNPRHKITKRGQNVTFRCDPISEHNRLYWYRQTLGQGPEFLTYFQNEAQLEKSRLLSDRFSAERPKGSFSTLEIQRTEQGDSAMYLCASSLRRNTEAFFGQGTRLTVV.

V gene TRBV5-5 combines with J gene TRBJ2-7; D unresolved. This CDR3 comprises 14 residues. Looked up from germline, CDR1 is SGHKS and CDR2 is YYEKEE (reference sequence). Trimming removed 3 bases at V and 3 bases at J, with 13 bases between. CDR3: CASSSTEAVYEQYF. The CDR3 DNA is TGTGCCAGCAGCTCCACAGAAGCTGTCTACGAGCAGTACTTC.

In its sample, this clone was seen once. This chain uses TRBV12-5 with TRBJ1-2; no clear D. The CDR3 extends over 13 amino acids. V was cut by 7 bases and J by 7 bases, with 16 bases left in between. Germline-derived CDR1 and CDR2 are LGHNT and FRNRAP. The CDR3 is CASDRGRGGGYTF. CDR3 DNA: TGTGCTAGTGATCGGGGTCGGGGTGGTGGCTACACCTTC.

The rearrangement uses TRBV3-1 (or the pseudogene TRBV3-2) and TRBJ1-5; 7 bases are a match to TRBD1. Germline V gene data show CDR1 as LGHDT and CDR2 as YNNKEL (reference sequence). V shed 4 bases and J 7 bases; nucleotides not matched to a gene: 7. This CDR3 region has 14 residues. Here the CDR3 DNA reads TGTGCCAGCAGCCTCAGGGGGTCGCGGCAGCCCCAGCATTTT. Translation gives CASSLRGSRQPQHF.

V usage is TRBV7-9 and J usage is TRBJ1-2, with 7 bases matching TRBD1. J was trimmed by 4 bases and V by 4 bases; bases with no gene match: 6. The CDR3 is 14 amino acids. Germline V gene lookup returns CDR1 SEHNR and CDR2 FQNEAQ (reference sequence). CDR3 sequence (DNA): TGTGCCAGCAGCTACCACCGGGACAGCTATGGCTACACCTTC. Amino acids: CASSYHRDSYGYTF.

This sequence joins TRBV11-2 and TRBJ2-1; 11 bases are shared with TRBD2. This CDR3 spans 14 amino acids. The germline gives CDR1 SGHAT, CDR2 FQNNGV. V shed 5 bases and J 5 bases; nucleotides not matched to a gene: 2. CDR3 DNA: TGTGCCAGCAGCCTAGCGGGGGGACACAATGAGCAGTTCTTC. This gives the protein CASSLAGGHNEQFF.

The chain is built from TRBV4-3 and TRBJ2-7; TRBD1 is a possible D gene (6 bases). V lost 0 bases and J lost 1, with 13 bases in between. The CDR3 loop spans 16 amino acids. Germline values: CDR1 LGHNA, CDR2 YSLEER. The CDR3 is CASSQDDAGVSYEQYF. CDR3 in DNA: TGCGCCAGCAGCCAAGATGATGCAGGGGTGTCCTACGAGCAGTACTTC.

This chain connects TRBV5-1 to TRBJ2-3; D not certain. Germline V gives CDR1 SGHRS, CDR2 YFSETQ. Trimming took off 0 bases at V and 4 bases at J, with 12 bases between the two ends. The CDR3 has 15 residues. For the CDR3, the DNA is TGCGCCAGCAGCTTGGGCTTTGACCAGGCAGATACGCAGTATTTT. Amino acid sequence: CASSLGFDQADTQYF.

The chain has TRBV7-8 and TRBJ1-4; 9 bases are shared with TRBD1. The CDR3 totals 15 residues. J lost 7 bases, V lost 5 bases, and 8 bases had no gene match. CDR1 is SGHVS and CDR2 is FQNEAQ in the germline V gene. In DNA form, the CDR3 reads TGTGCCAGCAGCGTCGGAACAGGGGGCGGTGAAAAACTGTTTTTT. As protein: CASSVGTGGGEKLFF.

This chain joins TRBV5-1 and TRBJ1-1; D gene ambiguous. The CDR3 runs 15 residues. CDR1 is SGHRS and CDR2 is YFSETQ in the germline V gene. The V gene lost 1 base and the J gene lost 1 base, with 11 bases spanning the gap. CDR3 DNA: TGCGCCAGCAGCTTGTGGGAGGCAACGAACACTGAAGCTTTCTTT. Encoded protein: CASSLWEATNTEAFF.

This chain connects TRBV18 to TRBJ1-1, with TRBD1 matching 8 bases. The CDR3 covers 12 residues. The V segment lost 4 bases and the J segment 8 bases; nucleotides outside the gene matches: 3. Germline assignment: CDR1 KGHSH and CDR2 LQKENI. As DNA, the CDR3 is TGTGCCAGCTCACTAGACAGGGGCGAAGCTTTCTTT. Protein sequence: CASSLDRGEAFF.

The J gene is TRBJ1-4, the V gene TRBV5-1; D call uncertain. Per germline, CDR1 SGHRS and CDR2 YFSETQ. CDR3 length equals 14 residues. V was clipped by 5 bases and J by 3 bases, with 11 bases between them. The CDR3 reads CASSIRGSNEKLFF. CDR3 DNA sequence: TGCGCCAGCAGTATCAGAGGGTCTAATGAAAAACTGTTTTTT.

CDR3 sequence (DNA): TGTGCCAGCAGTTACTCGAATCGGGGGTCAGGGGAGCAGTTCTTC. Translation: CASSYSNRGSGEQFF. The chain combines TRBV6-6 with TRBJ2-1; TRBD2 is a possible D gene (6 bases). Deletions cut 0 bases from V and 10 bases from J, with 16 bases between. Germline lookup yields CDR1 MNHNY and CDR2 SVGAGI (reference sequence). The CDR3 has 15 residues.

This chain uses TRBV5-3 with TRBJ1-5; 8 nucleotides match TRBD1. TRBV5-3 is an open reading frame, and its role is uncertain. Losses at the gene ends were 1 base for V and 0 bases for J; bases not matched to a gene: 12. CDR3 length equals 19 residues. The CDR3 DNA sequence: TGTGCCAGAAGCTTGCTCCAACGACAGGGGCGGAATAGCAATCAGCCCCAGCATTTT. Protein product: CARSLLQRQGRNSNQPQHF.

The CDR3 is CASSYQGATDTQYF. CDR3 nucleotides: TGTGCCAGCAGTTACCAGGGGGCAACGGATACGCAGTATTTT. This rearrangement joins TRBV27 to TRBJ2-3, with 8 bases fitting TRBD1. J lost 6 bases, V lost 4 bases, and 6 bases had no gene match. The CDR3 loop spans 14 amino acids. Germline V gene sequence: CDR1 MNHEY, CDR2 SMNVEV (reference sequence).

The chain is built from TRBV19 and TRBJ1-2, with D unclear. Germline loops: CDR1 LNHDA, CDR2 SQIVND (reference sequence). This CDR3 comprises 14 residues. The V end was cut by 1 base, the J end by 5 bases, with 11 bases between. The CDR3 DNA reads as TGTGCCAGTAGTATAGTGAACAGCCATTATGGCTACACCTTC. Its translation is CASSIVNSHYGYTF.

The sample holds one count of this clone. The rearrangement joins TRBV2 to TRBJ1-1, with TRBD1 as a possible D gene (6 bases). The germline CDR1 and CDR2 sequences are SNHLY and FYNNEI. Trimming left V 10 bases short and J 2 bases short, with 17 bases between. This CDR3 region has 14 residues. CDR3 sequence (DNA): TGTGCCACCGATACACAGGGCTCCAACACTGAAGCTTTCTTT. Its translation: CATDTQGSNTEAFF.

This sequence joins TRBV6-2 or TRBV6-3 and TRBJ1-2; D not resolved. Trimming pared 5 bases from V and 5 bases from J, leaving 18 bases between. Germline CDR1 is MNHEY and CDR2 is SVGEGT. The CDR3 contains 15 residues. The CDR3 coding sequence is TGTGCCAGCAGTCTCGTTTTCCGAGGGATTTATGGCTACACCTTC. It translates to CASSLVFRGIYGYTF.

The rearrangement uses TRBV18 and TRBJ2-1; D is perhaps TRBD2 (5 bases). Germline-derived CDR1 and CDR2 are KGHSH and LQKENI. V lost 4 bases and J 1 base, leaving 8 bases between the germline ends. CDR3 length: 14 amino acids. CDR3 loop: CASSRTASYNEQFF. The DNA for the CDR3 is TGTGCCAGCTCACGGACTGCGTCCTACAATGAGCAGTTCTTC. The variable domain in full, with the rest retrieved from reference TRBV18 and TRBJ2-1, is NAGVMQNPRHLVRRRGQEARLRCSPMKGHSHVYWYRQLPEEGLKFMVYLQKENIIDESGMPKERFSAEFPKEGPSILRIQQVVRGDSAAYFCASSRTASYNEQFFGPGTRLTVL.

This clone appeared once. The CDR3 DNA sequence: TGTGCCAGCAGCTTAGCCGGGTGGGAGCAGTTCTTC. Translation: CASSLAGWEQFF. The chain couples TRBV7-9 to TRBJ2-1, with D hard to call. V gave up 0 bases and J gave up 10 bases, with 7 bases separating them. The CDR3 contains 12 residues. CDR1 and CDR2 from the germline V gene are SEHNR and FQNEAQ (reference sequence). The full variable domain, completed using reference TRBV7-9 and TRBJ2-1, is DTGVSQNPRHKITKRGQNVTFRCDPISEHNRLYWYRQTLGQGPEFLTYFQNEAQLEKSRLLSDRFSAERPKGSFSTLEIQRTEQGDSAMYLCASSLAGWEQFFGPGTRLTVL.

The CDR3 reads CASSPMGTTNEKLFF. The CDR3 DNA reads as TGTGCCAGCTCTCCCATGGGCACAACTAATGAAAAACTGTTTTTT. V usage is TRBV18 and J usage is TRBJ1-4; D is ambiguous. The CDR3 is made up of 15 amino acids. Germline V gene sequence: CDR1 KGHSH, CDR2 LQKENI. V lost 6 bases and J lost 0, with 11 bases in between.

The V and J genes are TRBV29-1 and TRBJ2-3; TRBD2 aligns across 14 bases. Trimming at V came to 4 bases and at J to 4 bases, leaving 4 bases not matched to a gene. The germline gives CDR1 SQVTM, CDR2 ANQGSEA. CDR3 length: 15 amino acids. The CDR3 DNA sequence: TGCAGCGTTGCCCGACTAGCGGGGGGGCCAGATACGCAGTATTTT. It is translated as CSVARLAGGPDTQYF.